A single sample gave rise to the 22 T cell receptor beta chains below, sequenced in a study of blood T cell repertoires in COVID-19 (dated by TCRdb to the early 2020s). The method was the immunoSEQ multiplex PCR assay. TCRdb took this table from immuneACCESS and kept in-frame rearrangements with V and J called. Such tables lack part of the clones; where checked against another copy, unresolved V genes explain under half of the gap, and the rest is unexplained. The sample includes 100,000 to 150,000 clones, with around 70% observed a single time. The top ten constitute around 6% of the sample. The sequenced material came from peripheral blood. These receptors originate from a man in his 60s with acute or convalescent COVID-19.

This clone was recorded a few times. This sequence joins TRBV9 and TRBJ1-2, with 10 bases identical to TRBD1. Trimming took 5 bases from V and 8 from J; bases not matched to a gene: 18. CDR1 and CDR2 (germline): SGDLS, YYNGEE. The CDR3 is made up of 17 amino acids. The CDR3 loop is CASSHKSGQGDLRGYTF. The CDR3 bases are TGTGCCAGCAGTCACAAGTCAGGACAGGGGGATCTCCGAGGCTACACCTTC.

The J gene is TRBJ1-3, the V gene TRBV29-1, with D possibly being TRBD1 (5 bases). This CDR3 has 12 residues. Between the trimmed V and J ends, which lost 5 bases and 5 bases, there was a span of 10 bases. Germline V lookup: CDR1 SQVTM, CDR2 ANQGSEA. The CDR3 nucleotides read TGCAGCGTTTCCGCGGGGCGAAACACCATATATTTT. This encodes CSVSAGRNTIYF.

The chain has TRBV3-1 (or the pseudogene TRBV3-2) and TRBJ1-5; TRBD1 is a possible D gene (6 bases). CDR1 and CDR2 (germline): LGHDT, YNNKEL (reference sequence). This CDR3 is 15 amino acids long. V gave up 3 bases and J gave up 3 bases, with 12 bases separating them. CDR3 protein: CASSQGDRSNQPQHF. In nucleotides, the CDR3 is TGTGCCAGCAGCCAGGGAGACAGGTCCAATCAGCCCCAGCATTTT.

The chain combines TRBV30 with TRBJ1-5, with 11 positions matching TRBD1. Germline values: CDR1 GTSNPN, CDR2 SVGIG (reference sequence). The CDR3 is 14 amino acids. V lost 1 base, J lost 5 bases, and 1 base stayed unmatched. The CDR3 loop is CAWSGGQGDQPQHF. CDR3 coding DNA: TGTGCCTGGAGTGGGGGACAGGGGGATCAGCCCCAGCATTTT.

Of note for this clone: An end of the junction differs from the germline gene, which may be a read error. The chain is built from TRBV7-9 and TRBJ2-1; D is ambiguous. The length of the CDR3 is 12 residues. Germline CDR1 reads SEHNR; CDR2 reads FQNEAQ (reference sequence). The CDR3 region has the DNA TGTGCCAGCAGCCAGACGGGTAGCCTTCACATCTTC. It is translated as CASSQTGSLHIF.

The CDR3 DNA reads TGCGCCAGCAGCCCCTCCCCGACAGCCTACGAGCAGTACTTC. Its translation: CASSPSPTAYEQYF. The chain employs TRBV4-1 and TRBJ2-7; D might be TRBD1 (5 bases). The CDR3 has 14 amino acids. CDR1 and CDR2 (germline): MGHRA, YSYEKL. Trimming cost V 4 bases and J 2 bases, with 12 bases left between them.

This clone was detected only a few times. V is TRBV19 and J is TRBJ1-5, with 8 nucleotides matching TRBD1. V shed 2 bases, J shed 6 bases, and the junction held 6 bases outside the gene matches. The CDR3 runs to 15 residues. From germline, CDR1 is LNHDA and CDR2 SQIVND (reference sequence). The CDR3 region is CASSIPQGAGQPQHF. In DNA form, the CDR3 reads TGTGCCAGTAGTATACCCCAGGGGGCAGGTCAGCCCCAGCATTTT. Supplemented by reference TRBV19 and TRBJ1-5, the full variable domain reads DGGITQSPKYLFRKEGQNVTLSCEQNLNHDAMYWYRQDPGQGLRLIYYSQIVNDFQKGDIAEGYSVSREKKESFPLTVTSAQKNPTAFYLCASSIPQGAGQPQHFGDGTRLSIL.

CDR3 sequence (DNA): TGTGCCAGCAGCTCTGACAGCAACACCGGGGAGCTGTTTTTT. Translating it yields CASSSDSNTGELFF. V and J are TRBV11-3 and TRBJ2-2; the D gene is possibly TRBD1 (5 bases). CDR1 and CDR2 (germline): SGHNT, YENEEA. Deletions cut 4 bases from V and 2 bases from J, with 8 bases between. The CDR3 length is 14 residues. Based on the CDR3 plus reference TRBV11-3 and TRBJ2-2, the full variable domain is EAGVVQSPRYKIIEKKQPVAFWCNPISGHNTLYWYLQNLGQGPELLIRYENEEAVDDSQLPKDRFSAERLKGVDSTLKIQPAELGDSAVYLCASSSDSNTGELFFGEGSRLTVL.

This clone was seen at least ten times. The genes are TRBV7-6 and TRBJ2-5; D may be TRBD1 (7 bases). Trimming took off 5 bases at V and 9 bases at J, with 10 bases between the two ends. Germline V gene lookup returns CDR1 SGHVS and CDR2 FNYEAQ. This CDR3 spans 11 amino acids. The CDR3 sequence is CASSPRGAQYF. In DNA form, the CDR3 reads TGTGCCAGCAGCCCCAGGGGGGCCCAGTACTTC.

This rearrangement joins TRBV7-9 to TRBJ2-7, with a tentative D call TRBD1 (6 bases). V was pared by 1 base and J by 2 bases, with 12 bases between. Germline V gene data show CDR1 as SEHNR and CDR2 as FQNEAQ (reference sequence). This CDR3 has 15 residues. The CDR3 DNA is TGTGCCAGCAGCTTAGGACAGGCCCACACCTACGAGCAGTACTTC. It translates to CASSLGQAHTYEQYF.

V usage is TRBV7-2 and J usage is TRBJ2-7; D unclear. The CDR3 spans 11 residues. The germline V gene has CDR1 SGHTA and CDR2 FQGNSA. The ends were cut back, 5 bases at V and 9 bases at J, with 11 bases in the middle. In DNA, the CDR3 is TGTGCCAGCAGCCCGAGCTCTGCGCAGTACTTC. This translates into CASSPSSAQYF.

The gene calls are TRBV4-2 and TRBJ2-4, with D possibly being TRBD2 (5 bases). V was shortened by 5 bases and J by 0 bases, with 23 bases between the two germline ends. This CDR3 region has 19 residues. Per germline, CDR1 LGHNA and CDR2 YNFKEQ. CDR3 nucleotide sequence: TGTGCCAGCAGCTTAAGGGCCCCCGATGGAGGTCTAGCCAAAAACATTCAGTACTTC. This gives the protein CASSLRAPDGGLAKNIQYF.

The rearrangement uses TRBV27 and TRBJ1-5; no clear D gene. Trimming cost V 5 bases and J 2 bases, with 10 bases left between them. Germline CDR1 is MNHEY and CDR2 is SMNVEV (reference sequence). This CDR3 is 14 amino acids long. In nucleotides, the CDR3 is TGTGCCAGCAGTGTATTCGTAGGCAATCAGCCCCAGCATTTT. As protein: CASSVFVGNQPQHF.

This chain uses TRBV6-5 with TRBJ2-1, with 7 bases matching TRBD2. The CDR3 contains 14 residues. CDR1 and CDR2 (germline): MNHEY, SVGAGI. With 7 bases clipped from V and 7 bases from J, the junction kept 10 bases outside the gene matches. CDR3 sequence: CASNRQGGRNEQFF. For the CDR3, the DNA is TGTGCCAGCAATCGGCAGGGAGGGAGGAATGAGCAGTTCTTC.

The chain combines TRBV11-2 with TRBJ2-3; 10 positions match TRBD2. CDR1 SGHAT and CDR2 FQNNGV come from the germline V gene. V dropped 0 bases and J dropped 0; count of bases not matched to a gene: 3. This CDR3 contains 17 residues. The CDR3 coding sequence is TGTGCCAGCAGCTTAGACGAAGCGGGGGGGAGCACAGATACGCAGTATTTT. Its protein product is CASSLDEAGGSTDTQYF.

The rearrangement links TRBV6-5 to TRBJ1-4, with D possibly TRBD1 on 6 matching bases. V was pared by 4 bases and J by 0 bases, with 9 bases between. The CDR3 is made up of 15 amino acids. Germline V gives CDR1 MNHEY, CDR2 SVGAGI. The CDR3 here is CASSSDRTTNEKLFF. DNA for the CDR3: TGTGCCAGCAGTTCCGACAGGACAACTAATGAAAAACTGTTTTTT.

The rearrangement links TRBV20-1 to TRBJ2-3; no definite D call. The V end was cut by 6 bases, the J end by 6 bases, with 10 bases between. The length of the CDR3 is 11 residues. Germline V CDR1 and CDR2: DFQATT, SNEGSKA (reference sequence). This chain's CDR3 is CSAPPRDTQYF. The CDR3 DNA sequence: TGCAGTGCCCCCCCTCGGGATACGCAGTATTTT.

The gene calls are TRBV7-3 and TRBJ2-3; D is ambiguous. There are 11 residues in the CDR3. Germline V gene sequence: CDR1 SGHTA, CDR2 FQGTGA. The germline V and J ends were trimmed by 4 bases and 5 bases, with 4 bases remaining between them. CDR3 in DNA: TGTGCCAGCAGCTCCAAAGATACGCAGTATTTT. Its translation is CASSSKDTQYF.

The chain uses TRBV11-3 and TRBJ1-2; TRBD1 might be the D (6 bases). V lost 3 bases and J 5 bases, leaving 13 bases between the germline ends. The CDR3 length is 14 residues. In germline, CDR1 is SGHNT, CDR2 YENEEA. The CDR3, as DNA: TGTGCCAGCAGCTTTGGGGGCGCGGTTTATGGCTACACCTTC. Translating it yields CASSFGGAVYGYTF.

For the CDR3, the DNA is TGCAGCGTTGCCTCAGTCGGGACTGAAGCTTTCTTT. Protein sequence: CSVASVGTEAFF. The chain joins TRBV29-1 to TRBJ1-1; D call uncertain. Germline V lookup: CDR1 SQVTM, CDR2 ANQGSEA. Deletions cut 4 bases from V and 5 bases from J, with 11 bases between. This CDR3 has 12 residues.

The V call is TRBV7-9, the J call TRBJ2-3; 8 bases match TRBD1. Germline CDR1 and CDR2: SEHNR and FQNEAQ (reference sequence). V shed 6 bases and J 4 bases; nucleotides not matched to a gene: 9. This CDR3 has 15 amino acids. For the CDR3, the DNA is TGTGCCAGCAGACAGGGGGGAGGCGTCCCAGATACGCAGTATTTT. As protein: CASRQGGGVPDTQYF. Combining the CDR3 with reference TRBV7-9 and TRBJ2-3 gives the whole variable domain DTGVSQNPRHKITKRGQNVTFRCDPISEHNRLYWYRQTLGQGPEFLTYFQNEAQLEKSRLLSDRFSAERPKGSFSTLEIQRTEQGDSAMYLCASRQGGGVPDTQYFGPGTRLTVL.

The rearrangement joins TRBV15 to TRBJ1-2; tentatively, D is TRBD1 (6 bases). Trimming left V 8 bases short and J 0 bases short, with 19 bases between. This CDR3 is 16 amino acids long. From germline, CDR1 is LNHNV and CDR2 YYDKDF (reference sequence). CDR3 region: CATAEGGSKANYGYTF. The CDR3 DNA reads TGTGCCACCGCTGAGGGGGGGAGTAAAGCTAACTATGGCTACACCTTC.